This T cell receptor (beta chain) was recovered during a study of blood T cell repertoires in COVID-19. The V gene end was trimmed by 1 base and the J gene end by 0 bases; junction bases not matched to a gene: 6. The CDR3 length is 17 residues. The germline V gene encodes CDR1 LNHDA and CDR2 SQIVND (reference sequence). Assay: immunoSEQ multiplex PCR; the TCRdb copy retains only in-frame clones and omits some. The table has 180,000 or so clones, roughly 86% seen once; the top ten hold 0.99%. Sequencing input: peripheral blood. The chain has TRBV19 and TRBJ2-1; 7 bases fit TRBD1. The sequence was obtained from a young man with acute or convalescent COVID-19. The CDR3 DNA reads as TGTGCCAGTAGTATAGGGCAGGGGGAAACCTCCTACAATGAGCAGTTCTTC. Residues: CASSIGQGETSYNEQFF.